The clone carrying this T cell receptor beta chain has at least ten counts. The antigen remains unidentified. The making of cDNA relied on 5'RACE with 10-nucleotide random UMIs. MiXCR, applied by TCRdb to the 5' RACE reads, yields one record per CDR3 protein. The sample records 50,000 to 60,000 distinct CDR3 sequences, 3% to 4% being singletons. The entry originates in a study of neurological immune-mediated disorders. Study-level points and caveats: When the repertoires were sorted by phylogenetic grouping, those of 18 of 34 multiple sclerosis patients ended up in one related-CDR3 cluster, a possible signature. The multiple sclerosis repertoire cluster lacked an association with any feature, whether clinical or MRI.

The TCR was taken from a woman between 40 and 50 years old with multiple sclerosis. Source material: CD4+ T cells from blood.

CDR3 DNA sequence: TGCAGTGCTCTCACCGGGCCCTTTAATGAAAAACTGTTTTTT. It yields the protein CSALTGPFNEKLFF. The J gene is TRBJ1-4, the V gene TRBV20-1; D is ambiguous. Germline V gene sequence: CDR1 DFQATT, CDR2 SNEGSKA (reference sequence). This CDR3 has 14 residues. The ends were cut back, 5 bases at V and 4 bases at J, with 14 bases in the middle.